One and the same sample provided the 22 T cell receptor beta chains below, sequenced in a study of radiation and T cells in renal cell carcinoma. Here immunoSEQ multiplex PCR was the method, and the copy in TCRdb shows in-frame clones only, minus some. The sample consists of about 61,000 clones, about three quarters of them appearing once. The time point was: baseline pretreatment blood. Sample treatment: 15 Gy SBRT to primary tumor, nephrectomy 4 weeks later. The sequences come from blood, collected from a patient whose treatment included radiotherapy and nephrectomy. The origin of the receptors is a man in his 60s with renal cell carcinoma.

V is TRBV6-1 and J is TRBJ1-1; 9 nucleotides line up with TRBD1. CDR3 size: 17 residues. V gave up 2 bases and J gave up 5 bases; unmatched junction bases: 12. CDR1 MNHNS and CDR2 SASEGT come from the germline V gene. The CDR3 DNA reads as TGTGCCAGCAGTGAAACAGGGGGCGTGGGGTTCTGGACTGAAGCTTTCTTT. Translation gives CASSETGGVGFWTEAFF.

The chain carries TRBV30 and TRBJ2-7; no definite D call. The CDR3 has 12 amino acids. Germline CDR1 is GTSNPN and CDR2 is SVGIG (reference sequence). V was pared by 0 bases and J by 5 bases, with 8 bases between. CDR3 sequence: CAWSVLWDEQYF. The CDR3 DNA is TGTGCCTGGAGTGTATTGTGGGACGAGCAGTACTTC.

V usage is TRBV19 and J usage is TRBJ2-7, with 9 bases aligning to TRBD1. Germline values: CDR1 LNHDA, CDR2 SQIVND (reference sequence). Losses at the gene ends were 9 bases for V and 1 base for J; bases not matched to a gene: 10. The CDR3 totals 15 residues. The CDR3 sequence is CASSPGTGSSYEQYF. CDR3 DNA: TGTGCCAGCTCCCCCGGGACAGGGTCTTCCTACGAGCAGTACTTC.

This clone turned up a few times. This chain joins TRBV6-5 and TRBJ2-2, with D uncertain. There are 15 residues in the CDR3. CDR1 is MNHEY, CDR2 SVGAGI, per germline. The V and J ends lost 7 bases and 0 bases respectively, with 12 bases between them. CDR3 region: CASTPQTPNTGELFF. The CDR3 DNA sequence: TGTGCCAGCACCCCACAAACTCCGAACACCGGGGAGCTGTTTTTT.

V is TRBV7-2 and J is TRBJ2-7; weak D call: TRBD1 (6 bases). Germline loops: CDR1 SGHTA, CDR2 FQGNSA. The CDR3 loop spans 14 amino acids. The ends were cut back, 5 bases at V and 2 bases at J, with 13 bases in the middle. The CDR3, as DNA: TGTGCCAGCAGCCCCAGGACAGAGACCTACGAGCAGTACTTC. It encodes CASSPRTETYEQYF.

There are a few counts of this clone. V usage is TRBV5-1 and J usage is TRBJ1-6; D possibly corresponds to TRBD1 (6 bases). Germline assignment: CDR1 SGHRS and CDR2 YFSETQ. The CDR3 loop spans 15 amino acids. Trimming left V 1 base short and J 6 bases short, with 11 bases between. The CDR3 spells CASSLSGTINSPLHF. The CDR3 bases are TGCGCCAGCAGCTTGAGCGGGACAATTAATTCACCCCTCCACTTT.

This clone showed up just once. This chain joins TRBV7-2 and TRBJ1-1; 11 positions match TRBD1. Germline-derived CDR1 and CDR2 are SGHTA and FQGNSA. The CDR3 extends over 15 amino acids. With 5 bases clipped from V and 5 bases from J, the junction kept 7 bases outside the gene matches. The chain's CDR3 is CASSVAGTGGTEAFF. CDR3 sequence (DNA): TGTGCCAGCAGCGTGGCCGGGACAGGGGGAACTGAAGCTTTCTTT.

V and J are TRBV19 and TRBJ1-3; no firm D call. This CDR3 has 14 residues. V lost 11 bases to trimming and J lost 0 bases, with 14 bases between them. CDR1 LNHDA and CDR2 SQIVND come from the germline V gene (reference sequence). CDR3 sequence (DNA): TGTGCCGGTACCTTCCTGGGCTCTGGAAACACCATATATTTT. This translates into CAGTFLGSGNTIYF.

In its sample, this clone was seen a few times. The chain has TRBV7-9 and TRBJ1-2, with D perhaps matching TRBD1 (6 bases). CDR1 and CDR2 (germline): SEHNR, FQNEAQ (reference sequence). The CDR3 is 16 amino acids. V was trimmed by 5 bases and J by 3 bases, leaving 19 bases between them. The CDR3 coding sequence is TGTGCCAGCAGCGCCTCACAGGGCTTGGTTGACTATGGCTACACCTTC. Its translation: CASSASQGLVDYGYTF. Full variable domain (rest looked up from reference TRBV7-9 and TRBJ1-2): DTGVSQNPRHKITKRGQNVTFRCDPISEHNRLYWYRQTLGQGPEFLTYFQNEAQLEKSRLLSDRFSAERPKGSFSTLEIQRTEQGDSAMYLCASSASQGLVDYGYTFGSGTRLTVV.

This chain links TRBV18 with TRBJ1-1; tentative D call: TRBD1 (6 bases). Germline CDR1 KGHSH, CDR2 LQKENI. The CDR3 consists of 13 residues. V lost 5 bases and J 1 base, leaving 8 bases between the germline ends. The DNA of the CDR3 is TGTGCCAGCTCAAAACAGGGGAACACTGAAGCTTTCTTT. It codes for CASSKQGNTEAFF.

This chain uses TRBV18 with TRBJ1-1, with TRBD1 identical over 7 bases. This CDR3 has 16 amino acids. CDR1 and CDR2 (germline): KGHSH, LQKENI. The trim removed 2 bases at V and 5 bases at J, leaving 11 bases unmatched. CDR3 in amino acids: CASSPTLPRGQTEAFF. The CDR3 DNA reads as TGTGCCAGCTCACCAACTTTGCCCAGGGGACAGACTGAAGCTTTCTTT.

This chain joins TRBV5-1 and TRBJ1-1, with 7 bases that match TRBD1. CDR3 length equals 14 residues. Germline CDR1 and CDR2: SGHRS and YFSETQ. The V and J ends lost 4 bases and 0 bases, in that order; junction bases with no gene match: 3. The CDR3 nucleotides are TGCGCCAGCAGCGCTGACAGGGTGAACACTGAAGCTTTCTTT. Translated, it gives CASSADRVNTEAFF.

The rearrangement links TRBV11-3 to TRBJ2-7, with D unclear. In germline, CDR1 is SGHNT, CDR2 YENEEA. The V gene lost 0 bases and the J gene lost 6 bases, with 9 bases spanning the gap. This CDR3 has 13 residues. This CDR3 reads CASSLDIRGEQYV. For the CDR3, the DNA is TGTGCCAGCAGCTTAGATATTAGAGGCGAGCAGTACGTC.

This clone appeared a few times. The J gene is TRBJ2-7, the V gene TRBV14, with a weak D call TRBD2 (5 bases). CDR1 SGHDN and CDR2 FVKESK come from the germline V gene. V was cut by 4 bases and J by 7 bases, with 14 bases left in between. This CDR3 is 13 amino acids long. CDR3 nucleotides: TGTGCCAGCAGCCCCCGGGGAAACCTAGAGCAGTACTTC. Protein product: CASSPRGNLEQYF.

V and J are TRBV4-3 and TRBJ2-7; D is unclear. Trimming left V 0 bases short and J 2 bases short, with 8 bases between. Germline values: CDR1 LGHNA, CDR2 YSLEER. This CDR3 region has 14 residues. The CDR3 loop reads CASSQDRSPYEQYF. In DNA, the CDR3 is TGCGCCAGCAGCCAAGACAGGTCCCCCTACGAGCAGTACTTC.

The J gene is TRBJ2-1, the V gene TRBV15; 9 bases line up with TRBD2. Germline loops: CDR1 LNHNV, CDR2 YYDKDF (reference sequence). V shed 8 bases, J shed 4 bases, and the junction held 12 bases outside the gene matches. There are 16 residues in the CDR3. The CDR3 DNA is TGTGCCACCCTTACATTTAGCGGGAGTCGGTACAATGAGCAGTTCTTC. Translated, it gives CATLTFSGSRYNEQFF.

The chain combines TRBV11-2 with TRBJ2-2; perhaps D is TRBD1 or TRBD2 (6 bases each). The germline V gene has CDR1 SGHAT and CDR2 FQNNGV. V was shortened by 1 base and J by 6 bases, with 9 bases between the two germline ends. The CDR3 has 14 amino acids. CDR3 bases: TGTGCCAGCAGCTTAGGGGGGGCCGCCGGGGAGCTGTTTTTT. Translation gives CASSLGGAAGELFF.

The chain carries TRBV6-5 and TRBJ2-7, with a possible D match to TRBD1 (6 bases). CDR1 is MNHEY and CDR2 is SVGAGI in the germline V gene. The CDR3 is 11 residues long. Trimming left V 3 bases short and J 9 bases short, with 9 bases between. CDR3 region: CASSYGTRQYF. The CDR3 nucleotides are TGTGCCAGCAGTTATGGGACAAGGCAGTACTTC.

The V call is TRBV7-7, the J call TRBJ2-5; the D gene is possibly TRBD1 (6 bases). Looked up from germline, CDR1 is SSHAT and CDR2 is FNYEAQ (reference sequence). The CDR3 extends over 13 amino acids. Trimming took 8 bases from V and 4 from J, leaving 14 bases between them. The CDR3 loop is CASAEAGAETQYF. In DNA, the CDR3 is TGTGCCAGCGCTGAAGCAGGGGCAGAGACCCAGTACTTC.

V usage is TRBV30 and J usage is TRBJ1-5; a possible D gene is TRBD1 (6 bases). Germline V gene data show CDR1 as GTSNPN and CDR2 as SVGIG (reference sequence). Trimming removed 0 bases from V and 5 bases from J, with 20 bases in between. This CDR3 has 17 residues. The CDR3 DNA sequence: TGTGCCTGGAGTGTAGGGGGGCGCGTGTGGGTTGATCAGCCCCAGCATTTT. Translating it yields CAWSVGGRVWVDQPQHF.

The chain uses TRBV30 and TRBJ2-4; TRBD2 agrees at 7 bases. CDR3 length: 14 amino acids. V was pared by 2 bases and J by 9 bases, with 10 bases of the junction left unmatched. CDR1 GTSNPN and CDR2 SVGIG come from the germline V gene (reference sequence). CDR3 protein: CAWSNGGSAGIQYF. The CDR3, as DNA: TGTGCCTGGAGTAACGGCGGGAGCGCGGGCATTCAGTACTTC.

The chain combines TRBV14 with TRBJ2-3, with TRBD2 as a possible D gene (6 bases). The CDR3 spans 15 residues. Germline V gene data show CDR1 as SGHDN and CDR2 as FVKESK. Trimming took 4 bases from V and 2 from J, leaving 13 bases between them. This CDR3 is CASSPFGGDTDTQYF. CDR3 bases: TGTGCCAGCAGCCCATTTGGAGGGGACACAGATACGCAGTATTTT.